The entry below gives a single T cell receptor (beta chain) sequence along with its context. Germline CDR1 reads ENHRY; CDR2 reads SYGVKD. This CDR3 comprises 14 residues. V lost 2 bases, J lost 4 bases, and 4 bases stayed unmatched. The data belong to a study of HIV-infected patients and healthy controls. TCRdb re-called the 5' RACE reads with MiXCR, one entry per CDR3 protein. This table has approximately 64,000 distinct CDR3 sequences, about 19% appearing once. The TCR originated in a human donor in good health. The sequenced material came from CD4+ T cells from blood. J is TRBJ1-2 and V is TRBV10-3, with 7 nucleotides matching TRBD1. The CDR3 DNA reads TGTGCCATCAGTGAGCGGGGACAGTCCTATGGCTACACCTTC. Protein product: CAISERGQSYGYTF.